The present T cell receptor beta chain was sequenced within a study of cytomegalovirus exposure and HLA in healthy donors. Overall study results and limits: In all likelihood, a cluster of highly shared sequence variants was a sequencing artifact. Despite most TCR sequences being rare, some public TCRs occurred in many donors.

The CDR3 has 12 residues. V was shortened by 6 bases and J by 5 bases, with 11 bases between the two germline ends. Germline CDR1 SGHDT, CDR2 YYEEEE. As regards this clone: What it binds is not known.

PCR involved 60 Vbeta and 13 Jbeta primers. This table comes from immunoSEQ multiplex PCR, and its TCRdb copy is limited to in-frame clones, with some not included. The sample consists of 150,000 to 200,000 clones, over 65% of them appearing once. Sequenced: PBMCs. The chain links TRBV5-6 to TRBJ1-1; possible D gene TRBD1, 5 bases. This TCR was recovered from a man between 18 and 35 years old in good health and CMV-seronegative. The CDR3 region is CASKGGVTEAFF. CDR3 bases: TGTGCCAGCAAAGGAGGGGTGACTGAAGCTTTCTTT.